This T cell receptor (beta chain) came from a study of shared clonotypes between healthy human individuals. Generated by immunoSEQ multiplex PCR, the TCRdb table keeps only in-frame clones and is missing some. The top ten hold 0.89% of the sample, which has 850,000 to 1,100,000 clones, 70% to 80% seen once. Of note for this clone: Its antigen is not identified.

Whole-study results and caveats: Rarefaction indicated that sorted-subset sequencing remained incomplete although depth was large.

Germline V gives CDR1 SGHDN, CDR2 FVKESK. This CDR3 region has 14 residues. V shed 4 bases, J shed 9 bases, and the junction held 8 bases outside the gene matches. Donors were healthy HIV-negative adults without recently reported acute infections or vaccinations. The donors, all of them Caucasian adults, lived in Nashville, Tennessee. CD4+ cells were split into CD45RA+ naive and CD45RA-negative memory subsets. The V gene is TRBV14, the J gene TRBJ2-1, with 8 nucleotides matching TRBD2. The sequence was collected from a man in his late teens or twenties in good health. Some clones in this sample may be carry-over from other donors' samples. Source material: memory CD4+ T cells from PBMCs. Subset reported: CD45RA-negative fraction. CDR3 sequence: CASSRGLAGAEQFF. Here the CDR3 DNA reads TGTGCCAGCAGCCGCGGACTAGCCGGTGCTGAGCAGTTCTTC.